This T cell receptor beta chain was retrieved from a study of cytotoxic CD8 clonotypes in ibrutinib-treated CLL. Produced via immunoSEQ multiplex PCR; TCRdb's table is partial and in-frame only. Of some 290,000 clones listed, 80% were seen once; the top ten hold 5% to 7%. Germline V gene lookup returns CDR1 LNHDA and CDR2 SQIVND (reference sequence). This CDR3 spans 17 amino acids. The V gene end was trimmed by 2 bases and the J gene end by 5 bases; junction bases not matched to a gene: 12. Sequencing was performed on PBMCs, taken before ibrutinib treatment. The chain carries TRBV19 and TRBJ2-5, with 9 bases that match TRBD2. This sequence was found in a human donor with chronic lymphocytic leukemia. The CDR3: CASSINSVAGVGETQYF. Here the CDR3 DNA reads TGTGCCAGTAGTATAAACTCGGTAGCGGGAGTAGGGGAGACCCAGTACTTC.